The subject of this entry is one T cell receptor beta chain. The sequencing template was cDNA reverse transcribed from extracted RNA. The method was immunoSEQ multiplex PCR; TCRdb's version includes in-frame clones alone and lacks a portion of them. The sample shows roughly 120,000 clones, around 50% of them seen only once. The source of the sample is a study of CD8+ T cells in alopecia areata. The wider study: Administration of oral tofacitinib to treated patients was at 5 to 10 mg twice daily.

Treatment given: oral pan-JAK inhibitor, 5-10 mg twice daily. The germline CDR1 and CDR2 sequences are MGHRA and YSYEKL. The CDR3 contains 15 residues. V lost 5 bases and J lost 4, with 17 bases in between. The chain links TRBV4-1 to TRBJ1-2, with D uncertain. The clonotype was recovered from a human donor with alopecia areata. The sample was CD8+ T cells sorted from blood, taken at week 24, from a patient treated with tofacitinib. Here the CDR3 reads CASSSRVGQSYGYTF. DNA of the CDR3: TGCGCCAGCAGCTCAAGGGTCGGCCAATCCTATGGCTACACCTTC.